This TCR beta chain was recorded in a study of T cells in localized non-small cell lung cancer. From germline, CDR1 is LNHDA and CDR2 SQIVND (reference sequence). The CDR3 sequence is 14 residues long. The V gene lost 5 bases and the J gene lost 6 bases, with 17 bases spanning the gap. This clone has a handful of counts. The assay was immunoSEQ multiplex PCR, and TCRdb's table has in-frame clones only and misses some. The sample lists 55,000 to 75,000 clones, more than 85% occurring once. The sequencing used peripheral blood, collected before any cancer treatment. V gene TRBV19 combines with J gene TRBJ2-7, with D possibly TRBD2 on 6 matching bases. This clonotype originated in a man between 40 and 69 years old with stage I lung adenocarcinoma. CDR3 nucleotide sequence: TGTGCCAGTAGTGTCGCGGGACCCACTGCCGAGCAGTACTTC. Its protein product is CASSVAGPTAEQYF. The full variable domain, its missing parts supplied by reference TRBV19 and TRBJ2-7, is DGGITQSPKYLFRKEGQNVTLSCEQNLNHDAMYWYRQDPGQGLRLIYYSQIVNDFQKGDIAEGYSVSREKKESFPLTVTSAQKNPTAFYLCASSVAGPTAEQYFGPGTRLTVT.